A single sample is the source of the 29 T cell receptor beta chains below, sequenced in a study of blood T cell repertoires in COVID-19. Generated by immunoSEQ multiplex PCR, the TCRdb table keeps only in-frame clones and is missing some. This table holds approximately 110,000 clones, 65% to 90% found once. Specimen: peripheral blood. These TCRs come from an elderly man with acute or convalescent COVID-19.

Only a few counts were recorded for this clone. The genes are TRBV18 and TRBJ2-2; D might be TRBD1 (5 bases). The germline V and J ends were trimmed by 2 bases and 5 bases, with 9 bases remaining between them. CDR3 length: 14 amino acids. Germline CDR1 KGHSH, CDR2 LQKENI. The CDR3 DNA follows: TGTGCCAGCTCACCAACCAGGGCTACCGGGGAGCTGTTTTTT. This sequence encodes CASSPTRATGELFF.

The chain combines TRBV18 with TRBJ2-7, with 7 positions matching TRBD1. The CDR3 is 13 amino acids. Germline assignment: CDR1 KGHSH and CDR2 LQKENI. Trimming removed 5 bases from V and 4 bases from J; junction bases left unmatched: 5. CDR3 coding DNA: TGTGCCAGCTCAGTAGACAGGGCTTACGAGCAGTACTTC. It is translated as CASSVDRAYEQYF.

CDR3: CASSGTNPTGELFF. The CDR3 nucleotides read TGTGCCAGCAGCGGGACTAACCCCACCGGGGAGCTGTTTTTT. The rearrangement joins TRBV7-6 to TRBJ2-2; TRBD2 aligns across 7 bases. The CDR3 is 14 amino acids. V lost 5 bases, J lost 4 bases, and 4 bases stayed unmatched. CDR1 SGHVS and CDR2 FNYEAQ come from the germline V gene.

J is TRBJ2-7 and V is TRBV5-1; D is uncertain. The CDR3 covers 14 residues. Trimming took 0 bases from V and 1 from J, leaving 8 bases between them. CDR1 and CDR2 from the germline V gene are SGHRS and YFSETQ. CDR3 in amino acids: CASSLEQPSYEQYF. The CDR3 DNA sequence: TGCGCCAGCAGCTTGGAACAGCCTTCCTACGAGCAGTACTTC.

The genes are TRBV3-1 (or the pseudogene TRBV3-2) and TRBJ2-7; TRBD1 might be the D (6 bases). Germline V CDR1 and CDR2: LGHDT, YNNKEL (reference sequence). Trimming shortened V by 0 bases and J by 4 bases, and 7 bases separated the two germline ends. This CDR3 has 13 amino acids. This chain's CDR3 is CASSQDRGYEQYF. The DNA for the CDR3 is TGTGCCAGCAGCCAAGACAGGGGATACGAGCAGTACTTC.

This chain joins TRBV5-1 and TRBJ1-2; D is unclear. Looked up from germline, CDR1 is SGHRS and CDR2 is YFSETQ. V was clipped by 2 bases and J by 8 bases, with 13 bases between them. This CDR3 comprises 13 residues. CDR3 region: CASSFGSGDGYTF. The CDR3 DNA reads TGCGCCAGCAGCTTTGGGTCGGGTGACGGCTACACCTTC.

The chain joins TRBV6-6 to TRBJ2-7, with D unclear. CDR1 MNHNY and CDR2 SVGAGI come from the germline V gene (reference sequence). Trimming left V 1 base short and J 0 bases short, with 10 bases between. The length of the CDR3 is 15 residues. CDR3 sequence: CASSYWSLSSYEQYF. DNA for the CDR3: TGTGCCAGCAGTTACTGGTCCCTTAGCTCCTACGAGCAGTACTTC.

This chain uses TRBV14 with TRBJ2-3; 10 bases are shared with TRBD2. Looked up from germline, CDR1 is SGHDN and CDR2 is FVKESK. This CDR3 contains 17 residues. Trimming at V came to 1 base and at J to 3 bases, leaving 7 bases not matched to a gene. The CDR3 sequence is CASSQGDLAGVTDTQYF. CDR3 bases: TGTGCCAGCAGCCAAGGGGACCTAGCGGGAGTGACAGATACGCAGTATTTT.

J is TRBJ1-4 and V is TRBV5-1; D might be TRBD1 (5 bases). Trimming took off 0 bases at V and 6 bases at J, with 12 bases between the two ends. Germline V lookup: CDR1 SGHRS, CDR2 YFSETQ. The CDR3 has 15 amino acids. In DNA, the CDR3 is TGCGCCAGCAGCTTGGGGGGCCAAAGGGATGAAAAACTGTTTTTT. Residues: CASSLGGQRDEKLFF.

The DNA for the CDR3 is TGTGCCTGGAGTGCTGGACAGGGGAGCACAGATACGCAGTATTTT. Its translation is CAWSAGQGSTDTQYF. The rearrangement joins TRBV30 to TRBJ2-3, with TRBD1 matching over 9 bases. Per germline, CDR1 GTSNPN and CDR2 SVGIG (reference sequence). Trimming took 1 base from V and 0 from J; bases not matched to a gene: 2. This CDR3 has 15 amino acids.

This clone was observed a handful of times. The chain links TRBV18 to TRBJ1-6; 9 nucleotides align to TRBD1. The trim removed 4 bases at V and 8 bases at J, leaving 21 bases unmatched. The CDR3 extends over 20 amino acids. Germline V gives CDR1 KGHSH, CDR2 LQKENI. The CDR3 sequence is CASSRTAGLWGQGTHSPLHF. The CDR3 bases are TGTGCCAGCTCACGGACAGCAGGATTGTGGGGACAGGGAACACATTCACCCCTCCACTTT. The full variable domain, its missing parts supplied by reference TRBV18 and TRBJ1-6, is NAGVMQNPRHLVRRRGQEARLRCSPMKGHSHVYWYRQLPEEGLKFMVYLQKENIIDESGMPKERFSAEFPKEGPSILRIQQVVRGDSAAYFCASSRTAGLWGQGTHSPLHFGNGTRLTVT.

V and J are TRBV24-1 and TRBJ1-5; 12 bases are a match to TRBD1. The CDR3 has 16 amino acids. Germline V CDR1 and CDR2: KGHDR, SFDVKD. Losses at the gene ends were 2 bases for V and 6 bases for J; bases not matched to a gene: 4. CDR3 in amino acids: CATSDSGTGGLQPQHF. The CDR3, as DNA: TGTGCCACCAGTGATTCCGGGACAGGGGGCCTTCAGCCCCAGCATTTT.

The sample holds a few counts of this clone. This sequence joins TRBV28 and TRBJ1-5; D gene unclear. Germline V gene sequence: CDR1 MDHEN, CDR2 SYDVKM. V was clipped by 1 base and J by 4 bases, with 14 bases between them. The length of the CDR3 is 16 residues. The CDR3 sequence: CASSLLTRWRNQPQHF. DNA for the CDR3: TGTGCCAGCAGTTTATTAACCCGTTGGAGAAATCAGCCCCAGCATTTT.

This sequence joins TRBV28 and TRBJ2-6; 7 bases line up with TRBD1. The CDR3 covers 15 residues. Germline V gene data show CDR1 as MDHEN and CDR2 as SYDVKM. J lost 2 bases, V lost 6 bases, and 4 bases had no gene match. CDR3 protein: CASRPTGTGANVLTF. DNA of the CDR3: TGTGCCAGCAGACCGACAGGGACTGGGGCCAACGTCCTGACTTTC.

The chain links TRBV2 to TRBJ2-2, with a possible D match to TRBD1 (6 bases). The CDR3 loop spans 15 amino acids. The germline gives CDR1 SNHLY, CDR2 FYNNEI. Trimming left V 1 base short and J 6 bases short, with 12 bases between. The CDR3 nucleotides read TGTGCCAGCAGTGAAGGGGGGCTTAGGGCCGGGGAGCTGTTTTTT. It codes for CASSEGGLRAGELFF.

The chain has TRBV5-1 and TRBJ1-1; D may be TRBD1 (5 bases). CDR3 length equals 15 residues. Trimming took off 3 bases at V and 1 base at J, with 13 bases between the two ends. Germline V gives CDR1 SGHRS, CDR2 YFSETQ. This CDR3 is CASSYPQEKNTEAFF. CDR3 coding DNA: TGCGCCAGCAGCTACCCACAGGAAAAGAACACTGAAGCTTTCTTT.

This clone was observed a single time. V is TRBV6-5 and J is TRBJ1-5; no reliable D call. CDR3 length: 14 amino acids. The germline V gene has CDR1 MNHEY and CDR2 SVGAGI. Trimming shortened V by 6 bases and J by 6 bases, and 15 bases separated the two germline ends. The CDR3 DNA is TGTGCCAGCAGGCCCGAGAGGGCCCCTCAGCCCCAGCATTTT. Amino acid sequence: CASRPERAPQPQHF.

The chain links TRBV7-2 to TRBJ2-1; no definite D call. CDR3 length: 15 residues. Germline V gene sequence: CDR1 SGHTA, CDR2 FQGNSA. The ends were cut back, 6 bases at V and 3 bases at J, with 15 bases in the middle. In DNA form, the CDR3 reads TGTGCCAGCAGAATACGGCTTACTAACTACAATGAGCAGTTCTTC. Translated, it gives CASRIRLTNYNEQFF. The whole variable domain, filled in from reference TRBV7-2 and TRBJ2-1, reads GAGVSQSPSNKVTEKGKDVELRCDPISGHTALYWYRQSLGQGLEFLIYFQGNSAPDKSGLPSDRFSAERTGGSVSTLTIQRTQQEDSAVYLCASRIRLTNYNEQFFGPGTRLTVL.

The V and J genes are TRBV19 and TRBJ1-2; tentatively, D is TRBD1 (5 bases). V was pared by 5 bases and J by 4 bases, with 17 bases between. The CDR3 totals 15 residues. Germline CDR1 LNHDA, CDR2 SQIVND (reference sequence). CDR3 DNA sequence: TGTGCCAGTAGTCCGAGGGGAGGGGAAGCCTATGGCTACACCTTC. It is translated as CASSPRGGEAYGYTF.

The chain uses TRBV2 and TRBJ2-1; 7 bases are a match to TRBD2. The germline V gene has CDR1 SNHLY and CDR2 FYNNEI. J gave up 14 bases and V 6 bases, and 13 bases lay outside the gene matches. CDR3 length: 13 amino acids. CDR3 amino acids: CASRWTSTPPEFF. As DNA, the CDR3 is TGTGCCAGCAGATGGACTAGTACTCCTCCTGAGTTCTTC.

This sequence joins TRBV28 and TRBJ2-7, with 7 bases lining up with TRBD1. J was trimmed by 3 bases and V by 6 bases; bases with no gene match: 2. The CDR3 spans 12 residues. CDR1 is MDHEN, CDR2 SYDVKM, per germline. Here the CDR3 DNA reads TGTGCCAGCAGGGGACAGAACTACGAGCAGTACTTC. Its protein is CASRGQNYEQYF. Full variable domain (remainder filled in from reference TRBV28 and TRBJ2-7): DVKVTQSSRYLVKRTGEKVFLECVQDMDHENMFWYRQDPGLGLRLIYFSYDVKMKEKGDIPEGYSVSREKKERFSLILESASTNQTSMYLCASRGQNYEQYFGPGTRLTVT.

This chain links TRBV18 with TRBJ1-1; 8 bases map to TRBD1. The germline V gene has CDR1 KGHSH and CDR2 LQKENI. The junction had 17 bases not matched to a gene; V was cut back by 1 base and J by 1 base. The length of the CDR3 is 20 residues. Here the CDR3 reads CASSPLAGATGDLKNTEAFF. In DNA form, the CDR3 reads TGTGCCAGCTCACCACTGGCGGGGGCGACAGGGGACCTTAAGAACACTGAAGCTTTCTTT. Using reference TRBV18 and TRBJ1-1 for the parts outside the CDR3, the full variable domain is NAGVMQNPRHLVRRRGQEARLRCSPMKGHSHVYWYRQLPEEGLKFMVYLQKENIIDESGMPKERFSAEFPKEGPSILRIQQVVRGDSAAYFCASSPLAGATGDLKNTEAFFGQGTRLTVV.

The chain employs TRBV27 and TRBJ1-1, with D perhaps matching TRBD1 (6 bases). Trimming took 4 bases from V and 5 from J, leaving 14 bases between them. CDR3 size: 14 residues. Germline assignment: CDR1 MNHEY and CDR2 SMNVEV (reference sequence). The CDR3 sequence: CASSSPQGNTEAFF. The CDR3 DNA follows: TGTGCCAGCAGTTCGCCACAGGGAAATACTGAAGCTTTCTTT.

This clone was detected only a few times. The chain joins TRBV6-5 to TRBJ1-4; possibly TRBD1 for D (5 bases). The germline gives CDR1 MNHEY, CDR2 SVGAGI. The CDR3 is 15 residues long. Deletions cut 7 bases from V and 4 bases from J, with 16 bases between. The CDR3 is CASKMTGLVNEKLFF. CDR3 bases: TGTGCCAGCAAAATGACGGGACTTGTTAATGAAAAACTGTTTTTT.

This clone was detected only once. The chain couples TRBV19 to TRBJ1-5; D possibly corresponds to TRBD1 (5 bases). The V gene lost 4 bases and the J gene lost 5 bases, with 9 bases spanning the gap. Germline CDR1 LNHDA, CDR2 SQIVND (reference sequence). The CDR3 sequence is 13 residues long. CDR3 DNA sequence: TGTGCCAGTAGTAACCAGGGTGATCAGCCCCAGCATTTT. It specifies CASSNQGDQPQHF.

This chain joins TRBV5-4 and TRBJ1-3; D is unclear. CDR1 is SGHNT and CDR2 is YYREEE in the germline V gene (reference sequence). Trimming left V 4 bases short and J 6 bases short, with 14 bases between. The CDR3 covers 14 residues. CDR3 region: CASSGRPRENTIYF. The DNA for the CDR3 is TGTGCCAGCAGCGGGAGGCCTAGGGAAAACACCATATATTTT.

The CDR3 is CASSLRQANTGELFF. The CDR3 DNA reads as TGCGCCAGCAGCTTGAGGCAGGCTAACACCGGGGAGCTGTTTTTT. The V gene is TRBV5-1, the J gene TRBJ2-2, with D unclear. This CDR3 comprises 15 residues. Germline V CDR1 and CDR2: SGHRS, YFSETQ. V was cut by 1 base and J by 2 bases, with 9 bases left in between.

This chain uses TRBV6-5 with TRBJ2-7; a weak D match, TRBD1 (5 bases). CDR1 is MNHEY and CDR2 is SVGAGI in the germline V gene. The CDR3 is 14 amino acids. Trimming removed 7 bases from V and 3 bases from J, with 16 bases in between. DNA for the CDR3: TGTGCCAGCATTACAGGACCGCAACTCTACGAGCAGTACTTC. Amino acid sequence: CASITGPQLYEQYF.

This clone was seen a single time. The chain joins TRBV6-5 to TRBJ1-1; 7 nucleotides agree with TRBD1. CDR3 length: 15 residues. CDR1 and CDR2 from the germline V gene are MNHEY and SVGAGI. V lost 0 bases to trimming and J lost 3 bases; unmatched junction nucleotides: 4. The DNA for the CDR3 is TGTGCCAGCAGTTACTCGAGGCAGGGGGACACTGAAGCTTTCTTT. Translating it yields CASSYSRQGDTEAFF.